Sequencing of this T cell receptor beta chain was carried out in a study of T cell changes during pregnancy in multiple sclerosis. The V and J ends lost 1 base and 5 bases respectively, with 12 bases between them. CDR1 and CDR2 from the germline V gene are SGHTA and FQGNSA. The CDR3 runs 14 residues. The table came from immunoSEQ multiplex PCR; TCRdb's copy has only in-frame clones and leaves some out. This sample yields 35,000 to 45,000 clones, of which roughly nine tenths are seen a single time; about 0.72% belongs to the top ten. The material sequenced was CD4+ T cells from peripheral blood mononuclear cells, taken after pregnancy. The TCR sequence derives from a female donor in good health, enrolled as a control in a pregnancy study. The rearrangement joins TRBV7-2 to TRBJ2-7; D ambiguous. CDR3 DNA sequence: TGTGCCAGCAGCTTAGTTTCCAGGATCCACGAGCAGTACTTC. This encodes CASSLVSRIHEQYF.